This is a list of T cell receptor beta chains from one sample in a study of healthy donors' naive CD4 and CD8 T cells. TCRdb called the reads again in MiXCR, with one record for every CDR3 protein. The sample records 200,000 or so distinct CDR3 sequences, about 74% being singletons. The sample taken for sequencing was naive CD4+ and CD8+ T cells sorted from blood, pooled from several donors. These receptors came from a pool of human donors in good health; the sample pools cells from several healthy donors. The CDR3 runs from the conserved cysteine through the conserved F or W. Fields, in order: D gene, V gene, CDR3 protein. D genes are given only for firm matches.

>TRBD1|TRBV5-1
CASSLVGQEYGYTF
>-|TRBV6-6
CANSKGTTPDTQYF
>-|TRBV6-2/TRBV6-3
CASTSPGARAYEQYF
>-|TRBV6-2/TRBV6-3
CASRAGTGSSYEQYF
>-|TRBV2
CASSLTGTYEQYF
>TRBD2|TRBV29-1
CSVEGLTSGVYNEQFF
>-|TRBV29-1
CSVEVRQGGEQYF
>TRBD2|TRBV11-2
CASILTSGSKHEQYF
>TRBD1|TRBV6-1
CASSGQDPYEQYF
>TRBD1|TRBV27
CASRHPPGQGQADTQYF
>-|TRBV6-5
CASSRGREPAYEQYF
>-|TRBV29-1
CSVIEVETQYF
>-|TRBV11-2
CASSLEPSKDTQYF
>-|TRBV12-3/TRBV12-4
CASTRDTEAFF
>TRBD1|TRBV12-3/TRBV12-4
CASSLGQTNYGYTF
>-|TRBV5-6
CASSEGIQGWEETQYF
>-|TRBV6-5
CASSSQSQETQYF
>-|TRBV7-9
CASSFAGSPTEAFF
>TRBD1|TRBV29-1
CSVEGTGGLDEQYF
>-|TRBV20-1
CSARRDATYNEQFF